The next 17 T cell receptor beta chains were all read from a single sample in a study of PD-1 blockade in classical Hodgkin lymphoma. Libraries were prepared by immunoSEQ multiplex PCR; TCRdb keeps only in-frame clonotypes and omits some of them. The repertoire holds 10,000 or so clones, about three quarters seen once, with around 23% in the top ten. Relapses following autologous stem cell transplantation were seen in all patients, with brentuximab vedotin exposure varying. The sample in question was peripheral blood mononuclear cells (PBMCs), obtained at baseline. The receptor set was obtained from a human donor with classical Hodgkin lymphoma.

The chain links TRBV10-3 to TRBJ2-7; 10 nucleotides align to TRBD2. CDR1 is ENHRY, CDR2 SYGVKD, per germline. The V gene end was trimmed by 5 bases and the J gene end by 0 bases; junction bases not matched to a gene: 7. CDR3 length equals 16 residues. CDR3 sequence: CAISRSGTSDSYEQYF. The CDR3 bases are TGTGCCATCAGTCGCTCCGGGACTAGCGACTCCTACGAGCAGTACTTC.

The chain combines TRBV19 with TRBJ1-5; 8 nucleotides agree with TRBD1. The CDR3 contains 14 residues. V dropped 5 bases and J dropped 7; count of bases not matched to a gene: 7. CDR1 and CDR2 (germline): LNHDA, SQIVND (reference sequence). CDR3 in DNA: TGTGCCAGTAGTTCCCAGGGGGCCGGGCAGCCCCAGCATTTT. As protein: CASSSQGAGQPQHF.

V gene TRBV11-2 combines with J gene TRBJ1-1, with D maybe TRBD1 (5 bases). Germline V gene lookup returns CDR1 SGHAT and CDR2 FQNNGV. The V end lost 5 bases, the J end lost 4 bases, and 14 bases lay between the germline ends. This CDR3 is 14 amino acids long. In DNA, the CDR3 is TGTGCCAGCAGCCCTATTATGGGGGTCACTGAAGCTTTCTTT. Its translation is CASSPIMGVTEAFF.

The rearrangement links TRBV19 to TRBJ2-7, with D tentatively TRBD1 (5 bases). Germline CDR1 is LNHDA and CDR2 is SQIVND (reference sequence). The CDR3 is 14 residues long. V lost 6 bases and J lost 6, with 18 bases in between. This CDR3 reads CASSKGLSTSEQYF. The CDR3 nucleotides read TGTGCCAGTAGCAAGGGGCTTTCCACGTCCGAGCAGTACTTC.

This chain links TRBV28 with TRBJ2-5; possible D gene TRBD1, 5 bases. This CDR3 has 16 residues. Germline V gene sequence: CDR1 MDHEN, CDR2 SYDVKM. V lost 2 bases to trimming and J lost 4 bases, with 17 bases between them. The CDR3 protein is CASSLQGASIRETQYF. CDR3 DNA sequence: TGTGCCAGCAGTTTACAAGGGGCGTCCATCCGAGAGACCCAGTACTTC.

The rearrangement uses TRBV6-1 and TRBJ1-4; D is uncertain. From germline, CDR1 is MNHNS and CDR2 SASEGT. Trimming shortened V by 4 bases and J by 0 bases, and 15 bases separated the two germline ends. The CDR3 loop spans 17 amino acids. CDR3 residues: CASSARFSGATNEKLFF. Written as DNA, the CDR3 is TGTGCCAGCAGTGCCAGGTTCAGCGGTGCAACTAATGAAAAACTGTTTTTT.

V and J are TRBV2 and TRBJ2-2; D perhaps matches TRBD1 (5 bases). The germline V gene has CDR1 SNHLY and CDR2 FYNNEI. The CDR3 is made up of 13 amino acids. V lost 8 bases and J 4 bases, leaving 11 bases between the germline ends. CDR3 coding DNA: TGTGCCAGCGGCAGGGTATCCACCGGGGAGCTGTTTTTT. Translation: CASGRVSTGELFF.

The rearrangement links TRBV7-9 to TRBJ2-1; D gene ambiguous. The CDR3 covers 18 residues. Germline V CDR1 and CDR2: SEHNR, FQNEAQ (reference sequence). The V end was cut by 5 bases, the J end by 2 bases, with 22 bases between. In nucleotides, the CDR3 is TGTGCCAGCAGCCAGCCCGGACGTGCGGAGAAGCCCTACAATGAGCAGTTCTTC. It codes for CASSQPGRAEKPYNEQFF.

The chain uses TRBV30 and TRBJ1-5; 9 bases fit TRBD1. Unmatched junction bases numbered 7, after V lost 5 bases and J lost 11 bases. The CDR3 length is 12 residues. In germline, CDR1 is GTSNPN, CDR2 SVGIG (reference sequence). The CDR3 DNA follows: TGTGCCTGGGGGACAGGGAGGTCCTCCCAGCATTTT. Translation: CAWGTGRSSQHF.

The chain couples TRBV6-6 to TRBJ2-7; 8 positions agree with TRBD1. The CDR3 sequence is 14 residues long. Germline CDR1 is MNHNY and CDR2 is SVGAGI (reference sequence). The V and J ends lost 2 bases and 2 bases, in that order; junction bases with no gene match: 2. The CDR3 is CASSYDRGTYEQYF. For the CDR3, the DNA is TGTGCCAGCAGTTACGACAGGGGAACCTACGAGCAGTACTTC.

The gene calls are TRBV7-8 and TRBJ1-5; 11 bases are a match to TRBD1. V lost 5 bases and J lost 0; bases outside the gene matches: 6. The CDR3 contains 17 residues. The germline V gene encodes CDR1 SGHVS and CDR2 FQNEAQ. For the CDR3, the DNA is TGTGCCAGCAGCGGAGGACAGGGGGCTATTAGCAATCAGCCCCAGCATTTT. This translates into CASSGGQGAISNQPQHF.

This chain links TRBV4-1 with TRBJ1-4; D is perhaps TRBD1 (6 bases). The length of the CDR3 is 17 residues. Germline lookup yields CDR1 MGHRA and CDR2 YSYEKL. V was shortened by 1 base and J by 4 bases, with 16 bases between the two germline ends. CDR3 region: CASSQAGRGRGNEKLFF. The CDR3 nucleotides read TGCGCCAGCAGCCAAGCCGGTAGGGGCAGGGGTAATGAAAAACTGTTTTTT.

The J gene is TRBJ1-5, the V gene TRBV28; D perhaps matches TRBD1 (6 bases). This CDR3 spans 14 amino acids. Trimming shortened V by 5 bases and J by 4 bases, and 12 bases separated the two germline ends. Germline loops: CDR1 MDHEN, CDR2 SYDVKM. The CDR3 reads CASSKDSTNQPQHF. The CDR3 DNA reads TGTGCCAGCAGTAAGGACAGTACAAATCAGCCCCAGCATTTT.

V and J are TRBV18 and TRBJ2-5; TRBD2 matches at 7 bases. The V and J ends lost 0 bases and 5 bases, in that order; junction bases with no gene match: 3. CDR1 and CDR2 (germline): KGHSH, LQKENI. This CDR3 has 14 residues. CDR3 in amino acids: CASSPPASGETQYF. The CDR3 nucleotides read TGTGCCAGCTCACCACCGGCTAGCGGTGAGACCCAGTACTTC. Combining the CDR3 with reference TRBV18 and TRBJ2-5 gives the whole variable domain NAGVMQNPRHLVRRRGQEARLRCSPMKGHSHVYWYRQLPEEGLKFMVYLQKENIIDESGMPKERFSAEFPKEGPSILRIQQVVRGDSAAYFCASSPPASGETQYFGPGTRLLVL.

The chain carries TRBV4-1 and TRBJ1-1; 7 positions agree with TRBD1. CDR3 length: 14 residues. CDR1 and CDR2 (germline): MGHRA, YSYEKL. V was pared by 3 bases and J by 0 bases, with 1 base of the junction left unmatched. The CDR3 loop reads CASSQGQLNTEAFF. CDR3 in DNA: TGCGCCAGCAGCCAGGGACAGTTGAACACTGAAGCTTTCTTT.

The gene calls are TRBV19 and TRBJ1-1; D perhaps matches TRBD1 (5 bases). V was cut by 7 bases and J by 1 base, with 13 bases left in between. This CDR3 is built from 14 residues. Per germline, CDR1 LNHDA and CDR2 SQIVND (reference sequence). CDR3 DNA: TGTGCCAGTACCCCCGACAGAAGGAACACTGAAGCTTTCTTT. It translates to CASTPDRRNTEAFF.

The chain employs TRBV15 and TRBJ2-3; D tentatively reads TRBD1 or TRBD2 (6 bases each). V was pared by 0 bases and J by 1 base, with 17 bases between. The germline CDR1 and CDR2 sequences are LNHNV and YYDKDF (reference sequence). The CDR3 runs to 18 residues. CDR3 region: CATSRDPQGGYRTDTQYF. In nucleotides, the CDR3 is TGTGCCACCAGCAGAGATCCCCAAGGGGGGTACCGCACAGATACGCAGTATTTT. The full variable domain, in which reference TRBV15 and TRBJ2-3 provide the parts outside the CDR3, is DAMVIQNPRYQVTQFGKPVTLSCSQTLNHNVMYWYQQKSSQAPKLLFHYYDKDFNNEADTPDNFQSRRPNTSFCFLDIRSPGLGDTAMYLCATSRDPQGGYRTDTQYFGPGTRLTVL.